These 10 T cell receptor beta chains came from one sample sequenced in a study of blood T cells in healthy people across ages (dated by TCRdb to the mid-2010s). The protocol used for the library was 5' RACE. Data came from an Illumina HiSeq 2500. A second PCR of roughly 7 to 11 cycles was performed with a sample-barcoded 5' primer and a J-beta primer mix. The public reads were run again by TCRdb, first through fastp at Q25 and then through MiXCR, and only productive beta chains were kept. Entries are consolidated by CDR3 protein sequence, retaining the most common genes and DNA. In this sample the table shows approximately 680,000 distinct CDR3 sequences, about 30% of which occur a single time. The ten largest clonotypes hold 15% of the sample. Material for sequencing was blood. The receptor source for this set is a woman at least 80 years old in good health. Donor details come from another sample of the same person, matched by shared clones.

This chain joins TRBV20-1 and TRBJ2-5; 10 bases match TRBD2. This CDR3 comprises 16 residues. V lost 5 bases and J lost 5; bases outside the gene matches: 14. Germline CDR1 DFQATT, CDR2 SNEGSKA (reference sequence). CDR3 DNA: TGCAGTGCTCGAACCGGGAGCGGGAGGGCCCGGGAGACCCAGTACTTC. Amino acids: CSARTGSGRARETQYF.

This clonotype has at least ten counts. The rearrangement uses TRBV20-1 and TRBJ2-3, with a tentative D call TRBD2 (5 bases). The CDR3 is 14 amino acids. Germline V gives CDR1 DFQATT, CDR2 SNEGSKA (reference sequence). Trimming pared 6 bases from V and 2 bases from J, leaving 15 bases between. The CDR3 loop reads CSALLPGNTDTQYF. Here the CDR3 DNA reads TGCAGTGCACTACTACCGGGGAACACAGATACGCAGTATTTT.

The V call is TRBV6-5, the J call TRBJ1-6; D might be TRBD1 (6 bases). Germline CDR1 is MNHEY and CDR2 is SVGAGI. With 6 bases removed from V and 10 bases from J, the gap between germline ends came to 13 bases. The length of the CDR3 is 13 residues. In nucleotides, the CDR3 is TGTGCCAGCAGGATACAGGGAAGCTCACCCCTCCACTTT. Translation gives CASRIQGSSPLHF.

V and J are TRBV9 and TRBJ2-5; D possibly matches TRBD1 or TRBD2 (5 bases each). There are 15 residues in the CDR3. Between the trimmed V and J ends, which lost 3 bases and 1 base, there was a span of 13 bases. The germline V gene has CDR1 SGDLS and CDR2 YYNGEE. CDR3 loop: CASSGGVQAQETQYF. In DNA form, the CDR3 reads TGTGCCAGCAGCGGAGGGGTCCAGGCCCAAGAGACCCAGTACTTC.

The chain carries TRBV7-2 and TRBJ2-7; 8 bases map to TRBD1. There are 15 residues in the CDR3. CDR1 SGHTA and CDR2 FQGNSA come from the germline V gene. V trimming: 4 bases; J trimming: 3 bases; junction bases outside the gene matches: 8. CDR3 loop: CASSYLWTGNYEQYF. The DNA of the CDR3 is TGTGCCAGCAGCTATCTTTGGACAGGGAACTACGAGCAGTACTTC. Supplemented by reference TRBV7-2 and TRBJ2-7, the full variable domain reads GAGVSQSPSNKVTEKGKDVELRCDPISGHTALYWYRQSLGQGLEFLIYFQGNSAPDKSGLPSDRFSAERTGGSVSTLTIQRTQQEDSAVYLCASSYLWTGNYEQYFGPGTRLTVT.

Concerning this clonotype itself: A junction end diverges from the germline sequence, so it may reflect a read error. This sequence joins TRBV5-6 and TRBJ2-7; 7 bases map to TRBD1. Germline V gene lookup returns CDR1 SGHDT and CDR2 YYEEEE. The CDR3 length is 16 residues. The CDR3 nucleotides read TGTGCCAGCAGCCCGCTTGCGACAGGGTTAGGCTACAAGCAGTACTTC. Residues: CASSPLATGLGYKQYF.

About this clonotype itself: A much larger clone is a single base away; this may be a read error. This chain links TRBV4-2 with TRBJ2-7, with no clear D. Germline values: CDR1 LGHNA, CDR2 YNFKEQ. The CDR3 consists of 14 residues. The CDR3 bases are TGTGTCAGCAGCCAAGACCTACAGTCCTACGAGCAGTACTTC. Translating it yields CVSSQDLQSYEQYF.

At least ten counts were recorded for this clonotype. The chain has TRBV29-1 and TRBJ1-2, with 10 bases lining up with TRBD1. Germline loops: CDR1 SQVTM, CDR2 ANQGSEA. The trim removed 5 bases at V and 7 bases at J, leaving 4 bases unmatched. The CDR3 totals 12 residues. CDR3 sequence reads: CSVSGQGSGYTF. As DNA, the CDR3 is TGCAGCGTTTCGGGACAGGGGTCTGGCTACACCTTC.

This clonotype has a count of ten or more. The chain employs TRBV7-9 and TRBJ2-1; TRBD1 matches at 7 bases. The CDR3 loop spans 13 amino acids. Germline CDR1 and CDR2: SEHNR and FQNEAQ (reference sequence). V was pared by 5 bases and J by 9 bases, with 7 bases of the junction left unmatched. CDR3 in amino acids: CASSERQGGEQFF. The CDR3 DNA reads as TGTGCCAGCAGCGAGCGACAGGGTGGTGAGCAGTTCTTC.

The rearrangement links TRBV7-2 to TRBJ1-4; maybe TRBD1 (5 bases). The CDR3 has 15 residues. Trimming took 5 bases from V and 8 from J, leaving 18 bases between them. Germline-derived CDR1 and CDR2 are SGHTA and FQGNSA. The CDR3 DNA follows: TGTGCCAGCAGCCTTTGGAGCGGCGGGGGAGAAAAACTGTTTTTT. It encodes CASSLWSGGGEKLFF.